The present T cell receptor (beta chain) was sequenced within a study of control samples from healthy donors and cancer patients. TCRdb's copy holds only in-frame clones and misses some; the assay was immunoSEQ multiplex PCR. This table holds 150,000 to 200,000 clones, approximately 94% found once. Trimming removed 1 base at V and 4 bases at J, with 18 bases between. Germline V CDR1 and CDR2: SGDLS, YYNGEE. The CDR3 is 17 residues long. This TCR derives from a woman in her thirties or forties in good health. The J gene is TRBJ2-1, the V gene TRBV9, with a tentative D call TRBD1 (6 bases). Input material: blood. CDR3 nucleotides: TGTGCCAGCAGCGTAAGGGACACCATCCGGAAGTACAATGAGCAGTTCTTC. Its protein is CASSVRDTIRKYNEQFF.